This T cell receptor (beta chain) was sequenced for a study of shared clonotypes between healthy human individuals. Broader study findings: Expectations were that clonotype sharing among donors would be affected by sequencing depth.

A note on this clone: Its cognate antigen is unknown.

Assay: immunoSEQ multiplex PCR; the TCRdb copy retains only in-frame clones and omits some. The sample yields roughly 2.5 million clones, roughly 92% seen once. Trimming stripped 3 bases from V and 4 bases from J, with 12 bases between. Germline lookup yields CDR1 LNHDA and CDR2 SQIVND (reference sequence). The CDR3 loop spans 15 amino acids. The chain uses TRBV19 and TRBJ2-2, with D possibly TRBD1 on 7 matching bases. This TCR was sampled from a man younger than 30 in good health. Input material: naive CD4+ T cells sorted from blood. Subset defined: CD45RA+ positively selected. CDR3 nucleotide sequence: TGTGCCAGTAGTATTACAGGGGACTTCACCGGGGAGCTGTTTTTT. Its translation is CASSITGDFTGELFF.